The present TCR beta chain was sequenced within a study of siplizumab effects on memory and regulatory T cells. The germline gives CDR1 SGHKS, CDR2 YYEKEE (reference sequence). The CDR3 covers 15 residues. The V and J ends lost 5 bases and 10 bases, in that order; junction bases with no gene match: 9. Sequencing used immunoSEQ multiplex PCR; TCRdb keeps in-frame clones, though not all of them. The sample lists some 120,000 clones, roughly 94% seen once, with under 2% in the top ten. With respect to this clone: The target antigen is unknown.

Overall study findings and caveats: Unstimulated naive T cells seemed to show more diversity than memory cells did, and they also seemed to be among the major contributors to the alloresponse. The drug siplizumab significantly decreased the alloreactive sequences that could be traced to unstimulated CD4+ memory cells.

This TCR derives from a human donor in good health. The sequencing input was non-Treg CD4+ T cells sorted from blood. The chain couples TRBV5-5 to TRBJ1-6; TRBD1 agrees at 10 bases. CDR3 amino acids: CASSSFDRGQSPLHF. In DNA form, the CDR3 reads TGTGCCAGCAGTTCCTTCGACAGGGGGCAATCACCCCTCCACTTT.